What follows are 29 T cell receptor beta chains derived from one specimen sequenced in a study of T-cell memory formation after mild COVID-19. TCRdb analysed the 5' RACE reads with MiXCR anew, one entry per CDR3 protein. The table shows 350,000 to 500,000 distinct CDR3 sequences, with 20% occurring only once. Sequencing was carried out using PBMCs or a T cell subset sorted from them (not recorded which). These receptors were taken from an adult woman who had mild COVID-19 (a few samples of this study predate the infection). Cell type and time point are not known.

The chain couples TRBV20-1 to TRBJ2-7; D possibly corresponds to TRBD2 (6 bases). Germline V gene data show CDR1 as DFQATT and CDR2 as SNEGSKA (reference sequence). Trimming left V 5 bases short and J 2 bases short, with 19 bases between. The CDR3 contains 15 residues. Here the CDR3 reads CSASPRGLPPYEQYF. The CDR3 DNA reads TGCAGTGCTTCCCCCCGGGGACTCCCTCCCTACGAGCAGTACTTC.

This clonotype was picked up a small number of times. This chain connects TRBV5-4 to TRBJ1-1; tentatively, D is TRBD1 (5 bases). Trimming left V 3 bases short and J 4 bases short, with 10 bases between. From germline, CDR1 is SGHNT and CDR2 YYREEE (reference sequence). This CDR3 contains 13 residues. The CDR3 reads CASSWAGSTEAFF. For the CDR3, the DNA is TGTGCCAGCAGCTGGGCAGGGAGCACTGAAGCTTTCTTT. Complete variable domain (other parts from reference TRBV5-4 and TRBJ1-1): ETGVTQSPTHLIKTRGQQVTLRCSSQSGHNTVSWYQQALGQGPQFIFQYYREEENGRGNFPPRFSGLQFPNYSSELNVNALELDDSALYLCASSWAGSTEAFFGQGTRLTVV.

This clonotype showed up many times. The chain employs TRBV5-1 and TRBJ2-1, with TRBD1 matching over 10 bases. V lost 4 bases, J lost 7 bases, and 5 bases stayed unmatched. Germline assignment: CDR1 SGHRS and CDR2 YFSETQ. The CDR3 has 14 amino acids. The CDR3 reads CASSGQGGGNEQFF. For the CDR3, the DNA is TGCGCCAGCAGCGGACAGGGGGGCGGAAATGAGCAGTTCTTC.

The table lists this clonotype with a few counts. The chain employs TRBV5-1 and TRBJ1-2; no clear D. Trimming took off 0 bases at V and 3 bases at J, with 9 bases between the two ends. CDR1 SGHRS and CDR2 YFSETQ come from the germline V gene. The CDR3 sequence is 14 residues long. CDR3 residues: CASSLERRDYGYTF. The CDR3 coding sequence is TGCGCCAGCAGCTTGGAACGGAGGGACTATGGCTACACCTTC.

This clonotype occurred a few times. This chain's CDR3 is CASSLRTGGARTEAFF. CDR3 nucleotides: TGTGCCAGCAGTTTAAGGACAGGGGGCGCGAGAACTGAAGCTTTCTTT. The rearrangement links TRBV27 to TRBJ1-1; 11 bases line up with TRBD1. V trimming: 2 bases; J trimming: 5 bases; junction bases outside the gene matches: 7. The CDR3 runs 16 residues. From germline, CDR1 is MNHEY and CDR2 SMNVEV (reference sequence).

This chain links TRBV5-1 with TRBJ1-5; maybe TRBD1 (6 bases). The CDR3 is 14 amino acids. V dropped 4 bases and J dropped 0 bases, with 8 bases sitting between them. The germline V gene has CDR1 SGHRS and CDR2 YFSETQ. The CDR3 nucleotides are TGCGCCAGCAGCGAGGGACATAGCAATCAGCCCCAGCATTTT. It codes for CASSEGHSNQPQHF.

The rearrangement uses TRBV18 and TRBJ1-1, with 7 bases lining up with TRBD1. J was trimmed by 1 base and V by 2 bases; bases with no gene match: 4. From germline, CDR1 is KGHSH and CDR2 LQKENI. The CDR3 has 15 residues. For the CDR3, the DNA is TGTGCCAGCTCACCAAATCGGGACAGGAACACTGAAGCTTTCTTT. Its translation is CASSPNRDRNTEAFF. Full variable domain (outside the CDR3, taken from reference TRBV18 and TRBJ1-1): NAGVMQNPRHLVRRRGQEARLRCSPMKGHSHVYWYRQLPEEGLKFMVYLQKENIIDESGMPKERFSAEFPKEGPSILRIQQVVRGDSAAYFCASSPNRDRNTEAFFGQGTRLTVV.

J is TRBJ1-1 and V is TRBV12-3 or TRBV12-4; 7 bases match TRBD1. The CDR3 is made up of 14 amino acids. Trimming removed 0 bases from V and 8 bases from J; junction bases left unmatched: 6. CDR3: CASSLARQGQEAFF. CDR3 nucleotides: TGTGCCAGCAGTTTAGCGAGACAGGGTCAGGAAGCTTTCTTT.

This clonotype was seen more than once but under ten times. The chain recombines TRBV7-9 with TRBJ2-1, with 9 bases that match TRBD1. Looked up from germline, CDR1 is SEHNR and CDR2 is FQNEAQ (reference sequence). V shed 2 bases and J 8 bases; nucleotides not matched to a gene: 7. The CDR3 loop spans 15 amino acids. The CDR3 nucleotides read TGTGCCAGCAGCTTATCCACAGGGGGCTTCCATGAGCAGTTCTTC. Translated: CASSLSTGGFHEQFF.

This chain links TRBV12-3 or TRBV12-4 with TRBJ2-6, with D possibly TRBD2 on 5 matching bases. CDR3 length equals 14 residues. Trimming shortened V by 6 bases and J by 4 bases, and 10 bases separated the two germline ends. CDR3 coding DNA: TGTGCCAGCAGCGCGGGCTCCGGGGCCAACGTCCTGACTTTC. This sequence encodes CASSAGSGANVLTF.

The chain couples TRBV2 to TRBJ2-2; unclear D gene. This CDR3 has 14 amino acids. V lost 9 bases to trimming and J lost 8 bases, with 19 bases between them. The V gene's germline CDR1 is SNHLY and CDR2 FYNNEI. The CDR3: CASPQSRTRGELFF. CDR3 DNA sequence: TGTGCCAGTCCTCAGTCCCGCACAAGGGGGGAGCTGTTTTTT. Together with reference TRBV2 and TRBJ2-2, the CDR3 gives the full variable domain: EPEVTQTPSHQVTQMGQEVILRCVPISNHLYFYWYRQILGQKVEFLVSFYNNEISEKSEIFDDQFSVERPDGSNFTLKIRSTKLEDSAMYFCASPQSRTRGELFFGEGSRLTVL.

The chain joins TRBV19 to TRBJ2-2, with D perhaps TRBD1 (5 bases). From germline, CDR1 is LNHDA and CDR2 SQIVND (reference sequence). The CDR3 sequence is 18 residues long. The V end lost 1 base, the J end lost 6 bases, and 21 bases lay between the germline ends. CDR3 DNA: TGTGCCAGTAGTATAGGGGGCTGGGGTTCCAGAGTATCCGGGGAGCTGTTTTTT. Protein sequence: CASSIGGWGSRVSGELFF.

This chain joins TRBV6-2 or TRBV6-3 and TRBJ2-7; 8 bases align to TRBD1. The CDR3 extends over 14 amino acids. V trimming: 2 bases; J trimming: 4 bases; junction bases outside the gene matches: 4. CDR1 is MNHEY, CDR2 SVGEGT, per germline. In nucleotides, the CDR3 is TGTGCCAGCAGTTACCCCTGGGACAGGTACGAGCAGTACTTC. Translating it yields CASSYPWDRYEQYF.

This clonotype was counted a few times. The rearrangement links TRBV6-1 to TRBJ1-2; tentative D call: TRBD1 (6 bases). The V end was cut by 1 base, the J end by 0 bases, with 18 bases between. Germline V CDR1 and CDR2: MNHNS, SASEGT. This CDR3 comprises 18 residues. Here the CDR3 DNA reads TGTGCCAGCAGTGAAGGGGACACCAGGGCGCTCGCTAACTATGGCTACACCTTC. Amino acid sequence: CASSEGDTRALANYGYTF.

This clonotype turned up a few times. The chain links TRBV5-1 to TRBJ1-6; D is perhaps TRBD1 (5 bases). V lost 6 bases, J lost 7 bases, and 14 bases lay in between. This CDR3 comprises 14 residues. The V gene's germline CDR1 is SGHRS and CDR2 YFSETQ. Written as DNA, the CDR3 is TGCGCCAGCAAACGCGACAGAAAGAATTCACCCCTCCACTTT. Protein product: CASKRDRKNSPLHF.

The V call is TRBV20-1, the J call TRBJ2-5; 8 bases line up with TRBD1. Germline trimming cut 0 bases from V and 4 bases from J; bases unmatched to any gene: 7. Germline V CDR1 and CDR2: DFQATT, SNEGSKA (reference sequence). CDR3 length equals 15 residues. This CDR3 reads CSARDRQGAGETQYF. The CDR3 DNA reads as TGCAGTGCTAGAGATCGGCAGGGGGCCGGAGAGACCCAGTACTTC.

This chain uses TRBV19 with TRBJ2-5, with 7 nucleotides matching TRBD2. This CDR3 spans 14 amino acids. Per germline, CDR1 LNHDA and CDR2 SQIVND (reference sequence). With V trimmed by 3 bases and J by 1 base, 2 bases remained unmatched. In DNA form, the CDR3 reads TGTGCCAGTAGTATCGGACTAGTCCAAGAGACCCAGTACTTC. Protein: CASSIGLVQETQYF.

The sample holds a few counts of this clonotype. The CDR3 DNA follows: TGCGCCAGCAGCCTACACCTCGGGAGCGGCAATGAGCAGTTCTTC. Amino acids: CASSLHLGSGNEQFF. This chain uses TRBV4-3 with TRBJ2-1, with a tentative D call TRBD2 (6 bases). Germline V gives CDR1 LGHNA, CDR2 YSLEER. V lost 4 bases, J lost 6 bases, and 16 bases lay in between. The CDR3 sequence is 15 residues long.

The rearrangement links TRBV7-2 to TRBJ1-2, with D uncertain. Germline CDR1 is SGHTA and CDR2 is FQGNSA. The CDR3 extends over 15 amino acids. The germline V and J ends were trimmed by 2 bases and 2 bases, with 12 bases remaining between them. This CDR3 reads CASSLQSVTNYGYTF. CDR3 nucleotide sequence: TGTGCCAGCAGCTTACAATCAGTGACCAACTATGGCTACACCTTC. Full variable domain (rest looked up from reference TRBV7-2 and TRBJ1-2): GAGVSQSPSNKVTEKGKDVELRCDPISGHTALYWYRQSLGQGLEFLIYFQGNSAPDKSGLPSDRFSAERTGGSVSTLTIQRTQQEDSAVYLCASSLQSVTNYGYTFGSGTRLTVV.

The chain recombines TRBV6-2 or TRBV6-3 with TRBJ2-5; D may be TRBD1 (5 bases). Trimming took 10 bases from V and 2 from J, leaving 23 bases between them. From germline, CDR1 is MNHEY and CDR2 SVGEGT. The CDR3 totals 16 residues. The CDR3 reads CAIDRTVQGFQETQYF. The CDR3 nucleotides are TGTGCCATCGACCGGACGGTCCAGGGTTTTCAAGAGACCCAGTACTTC.

The CDR3 protein is CAWSKELGTVNSPLHF. DNA for the CDR3: TGTGCCTGGAGCAAAGAATTGGGGACGGTTAATTCACCCCTCCACTTT. The gene calls are TRBV30 and TRBJ1-6, with D tentatively TRBD1 (5 bases). V was pared by 3 bases and J by 6 bases, with 18 bases between. The CDR3 has 16 residues. CDR1 and CDR2 (germline): GTSNPN, SVGIG (reference sequence).

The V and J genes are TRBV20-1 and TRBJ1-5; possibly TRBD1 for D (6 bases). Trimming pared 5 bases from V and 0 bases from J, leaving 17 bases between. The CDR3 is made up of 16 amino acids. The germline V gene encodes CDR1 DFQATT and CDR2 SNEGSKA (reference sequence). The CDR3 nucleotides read TGCAGTGCTTCCCGGGGGGGGCGCGCTAGCAATCAGCCCCAGCATTTT. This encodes CSASRGGRASNQPQHF.

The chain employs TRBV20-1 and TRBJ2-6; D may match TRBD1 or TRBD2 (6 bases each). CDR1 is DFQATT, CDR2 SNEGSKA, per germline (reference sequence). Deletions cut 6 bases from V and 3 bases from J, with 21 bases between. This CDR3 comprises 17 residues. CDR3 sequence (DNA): TGCAGTGCCGGGACCTCCCGAGGGGGGTATGGGGCCAACGTCCTGACTTTC. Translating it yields CSAGTSRGGYGANVLTF.

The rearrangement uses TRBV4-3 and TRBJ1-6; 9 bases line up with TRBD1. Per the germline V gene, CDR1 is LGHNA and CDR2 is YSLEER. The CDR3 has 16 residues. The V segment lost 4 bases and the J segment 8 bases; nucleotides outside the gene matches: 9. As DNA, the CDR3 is TGCGCCAGCAGCCTTAGACAGGGGGGGTTTGATTCACCCCTCCACTTT. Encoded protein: CASSLRQGGFDSPLHF.

Here the CDR3 DNA reads TGTGCCACCAGCAGGGATAGGGACCTCAACTATGGCTACACCTTC. This sequence encodes CATSRDRDLNYGYTF. The V gene is TRBV15, the J gene TRBJ1-2; D may be TRBD1 (5 bases). The CDR3 extends over 15 amino acids. V lost 3 bases and J 2 bases, leaving 13 bases between the germline ends. Germline CDR1 and CDR2: LNHNV and YYDKDF (reference sequence).

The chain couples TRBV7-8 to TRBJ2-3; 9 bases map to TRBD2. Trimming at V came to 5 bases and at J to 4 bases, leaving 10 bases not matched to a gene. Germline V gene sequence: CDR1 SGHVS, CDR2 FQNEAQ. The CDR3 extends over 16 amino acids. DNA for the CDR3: TGTGCCAGCAGCGCACCGGGACTAGCCTTCTCAGATACGCAGTATTTT. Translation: CASSAPGLAFSDTQYF.

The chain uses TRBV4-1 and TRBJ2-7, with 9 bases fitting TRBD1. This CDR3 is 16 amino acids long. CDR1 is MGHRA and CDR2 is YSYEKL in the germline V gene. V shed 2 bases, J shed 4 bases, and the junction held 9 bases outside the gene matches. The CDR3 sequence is CASSQIGTGSSYEQYF. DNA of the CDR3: TGCGCCAGCAGCCAAATTGGGACAGGGTCATCGTACGAGCAGTACTTC.

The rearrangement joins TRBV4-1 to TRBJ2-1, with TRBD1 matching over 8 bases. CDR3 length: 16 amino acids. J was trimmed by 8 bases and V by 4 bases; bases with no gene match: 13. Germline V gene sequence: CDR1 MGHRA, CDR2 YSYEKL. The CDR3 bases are TGCGCCAGCAGCCTATCCGGGACAGGCTTAGCAGATGAGCAGTTCTTC. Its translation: CASSLSGTGLADEQFF.

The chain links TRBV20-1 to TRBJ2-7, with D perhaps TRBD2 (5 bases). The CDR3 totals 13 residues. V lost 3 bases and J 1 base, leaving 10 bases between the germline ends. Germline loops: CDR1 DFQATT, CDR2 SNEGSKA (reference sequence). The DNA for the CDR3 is TGCAGTGCTAGGAGGGTAGCTTCCTACGAGCAGTACTTC. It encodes CSARRVASYEQYF.